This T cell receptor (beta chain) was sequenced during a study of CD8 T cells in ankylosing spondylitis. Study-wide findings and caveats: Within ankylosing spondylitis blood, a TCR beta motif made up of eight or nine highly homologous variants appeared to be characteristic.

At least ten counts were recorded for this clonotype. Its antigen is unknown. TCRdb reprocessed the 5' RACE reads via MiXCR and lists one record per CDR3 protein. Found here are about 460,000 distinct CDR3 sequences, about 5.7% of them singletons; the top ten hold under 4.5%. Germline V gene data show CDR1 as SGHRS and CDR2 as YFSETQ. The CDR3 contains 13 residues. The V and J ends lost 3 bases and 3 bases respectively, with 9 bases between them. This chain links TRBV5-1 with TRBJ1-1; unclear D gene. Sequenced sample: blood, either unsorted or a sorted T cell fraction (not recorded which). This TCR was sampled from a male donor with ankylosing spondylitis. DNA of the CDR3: TGCGCCAGCAGCTCTCTGGGCTACACTGAAGCTTTCTTT. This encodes CASSSLGYTEAFF.